This T cell receptor beta chain was sequenced for a study of T cell repertoires in cytomegalovirus infection. For the study at large: The authors used CMV epitopes that were HLA-C-restricted (recently identified) and HLA-B-restricted (well studied). Public TCR beta signatures marked donors with CMV infection and the matching HLA.

TCRdb fed the reads into MiXCR, producing one record per CDR3 protein. The sample shows 900,000 to 950,000 distinct CDR3 sequences, under 40% of them seen only once. Overall study findings and caveats: Ex vivo, HLA-C-restricted CMV-specific TCR beta clonotypes prevailed over the rest of the response. Based on cumulative public TCR beta family frequency, carriers of CMV plus the relevant HLA were identified.

With regard to this clonotype: No antigen is known for it.

This specimen was cultured CD8+ T cells from PBMCs, taken from culture after CMV antigen stimulation. This sequence originates from a human donor in good health (CMV status not recorded). Some clones in this sample may be carry-over from other donors' samples.

CDR3 sequence reads: CAISVKDGYTF. CDR3 nucleotides: TGTGCCATCAGTGTAAAGGATGGCTACACCTTC. V gene TRBV10-3 combines with J gene TRBJ1-2; D is unresolved. Germline values: CDR1 ENHRY, CDR2 SYGVKD. Trimming shortened V by 4 bases and J by 6 bases, and 6 bases separated the two germline ends. There are 11 residues in the CDR3.